One and the same sample provided the 18 T cell receptor beta chains below, sequenced in a study of blood T cell repertoires in COVID-19. Method: immunoSEQ multiplex PCR; TCRdb's copy keeps in-frame clones and lacks some. The table shows 100,000 to 150,000 clones, with roughly 90% occurring only once. The sample consisted of peripheral blood. These receptors originate from a man aged 45-65 years with acute or convalescent COVID-19.

The chain combines TRBV19 with TRBJ2-1, with TRBD2 matching over 9 bases. The length of the CDR3 is 15 residues. Germline CDR1 is LNHDA and CDR2 is SQIVND (reference sequence). Trimming cost V 5 bases and J 2 bases; bases outside gene matches: 4. The CDR3 DNA is TGTGCCAGTAGTGTAGCGGGAGAAGCCTACAATGAGCAGTTCTTC. This gives the protein CASSVAGEAYNEQFF.

With respect to this clone: Other nucleotide sequences from this sample produce the same CDR3. This CDR3 reads CASSFRANTGELFF. Written as DNA, the CDR3 is TGTGCCAGCAGCTTCAGGGCGAACACCGGGGAGCTGTTTTTT. The genes are TRBV7-9 and TRBJ2-2, with D maybe TRBD1 (5 bases). Per the germline V gene, CDR1 is SEHNR and CDR2 is FQNEAQ (reference sequence). Trimming left V 3 bases short and J 0 bases short, with 5 bases between. The CDR3 is 14 amino acids.

V and J are TRBV3-1 (or the pseudogene TRBV3-2) and TRBJ1-5; D remains ambiguous. Looked up from germline, CDR1 is LGHDT and CDR2 is YNNKEL (reference sequence). The CDR3 covers 15 residues. V lost 3 bases to trimming and J lost 10 bases, with 19 bases between them. The CDR3 DNA reads TGTGCCAGCAGCCAGGCTAGTGTGGCGGGAATCCCCCAGCATTTT. Protein sequence: CASSQASVAGIPQHF.

This chain links TRBV7-6 with TRBJ2-7; D perhaps matches TRBD1 (5 bases). V shed 5 bases and J shed 0 bases, with 11 bases lying between them. CDR1 and CDR2 from the germline V gene are SGHVS and FNYEAQ. This CDR3 has 14 residues. In nucleotides, the CDR3 is TGTGCCAGCAGCGTCCAGGGCCCCTCCTACGAGCAGTACTTC. Protein sequence: CASSVQGPSYEQYF.

The chain carries TRBV5-6 and TRBJ1-4, with D maybe TRBD1 (6 bases). Germline V lookup: CDR1 SGHDT, CDR2 YYEEEE. The CDR3 extends over 15 amino acids. V dropped 2 bases and J dropped 8 bases, with 16 bases sitting between them. Here the CDR3 reads CASSFNQGGDEKLFF. CDR3 coding DNA: TGTGCCAGCAGCTTCAACCAAGGGGGAGACGAAAAACTGTTTTTT.

This chain connects TRBV25-1 to TRBJ2-3, with D perhaps TRBD1 (6 bases). Trimming took off 4 bases at V and 1 base at J, with 12 bases between the two ends. CDR3 length equals 15 residues. The germline CDR1 and CDR2 sequences are MGHDK and SYGVNS. The CDR3 loop reads CASSGQGWGTDTQYF. DNA of the CDR3: TGTGCCAGCAGTGGCCAGGGGTGGGGCACAGATACGCAGTATTTT.

V is TRBV9 and J is TRBJ1-2; 7 bases agree with TRBD1. Germline-derived CDR1 and CDR2 are SGDLS and YYNGEE. V lost 4 bases and J lost 2; bases outside the gene matches: 5. The CDR3 runs to 14 residues. The chain's CDR3 is CASSPTGTNYGYTF. The CDR3 DNA reads as TGTGCCAGCAGCCCGACAGGGACCAACTATGGCTACACCTTC.

This clone has only one observation. V and J are TRBV10-3 and TRBJ2-3; 13 positions match TRBD2. The trim removed 4 bases at V and 0 bases at J, leaving 4 bases unmatched. The CDR3 is 17 residues long. Germline values: CDR1 ENHRY, CDR2 SYGVKD. Written as DNA, the CDR3 is TGTGCCATCAGTGGGACTAGCGGGAGTCGGAGCACAGATACGCAGTATTTT. Translating gives CAISGTSGSRSTDTQYF.

The V call is TRBV24-1, the J call TRBJ2-2, with 9 bases identical to TRBD2. Looked up from germline, CDR1 is KGHDR and CDR2 is SFDVKD. Unmatched junction bases numbered 20, after V lost 7 bases and J lost 3 bases. The CDR3 runs 20 residues. The CDR3 loop is CATRNSKEGAQREDTGELFF. The CDR3 DNA reads TGTGCCACCAGAAACAGTAAGGAGGGGGCCCAGCGGGAGGACACCGGGGAGCTGTTTTTT.

V gene TRBV24-1 combines with J gene TRBJ1-5; TRBD1 matches 8 bases. The CDR3 is made up of 17 amino acids. V lost 4 bases and J lost 5; bases outside the gene matches: 12. Germline CDR1 and CDR2: KGHDR and SFDVKD. The CDR3 is CATSDLGGQAGDQPQHF. CDR3 in DNA: TGTGCCACCAGTGACCTCGGGGGACAGGCGGGCGATCAGCCCCAGCATTTT.

The chain employs TRBV10-3 and TRBJ1-1; D is possibly TRBD1 (5 bases). CDR1 is ENHRY and CDR2 is SYGVKD in the germline V gene. V dropped 2 bases and J dropped 2 bases, with 9 bases sitting between them. This CDR3 contains 14 residues. DNA of the CDR3: TGTGCCATCAGTGAGATACAGGCCAACACTGAAGCTTTCTTT. Protein: CAISEIQANTEAFF.

The chain joins TRBV7-7 to TRBJ2-5, with 10 bases matching TRBD2. Germline CDR1 reads SSHAT; CDR2 reads FNYEAQ (reference sequence). The CDR3 length is 15 residues. The J segment lost 5 bases and the V segment lost 6 bases, leaving 9 bases of the junction unmatched. The CDR3 DNA reads as TGTGCCAGCAGGCAAGCGGGAGGGCCTTGGGAGACCCAGTACTTC. Amino acid sequence: CASRQAGGPWETQYF.

The chain recombines TRBV6-2 or TRBV6-3 with TRBJ2-7, with unresolved D. The CDR3 contains 13 residues. Trimming removed 0 bases from V and 5 bases from J, with 8 bases in between. The germline V gene encodes CDR1 MNHEY and CDR2 SVGEGT. DNA for the CDR3: TGTGCCAGCAGTTACTCGAGGTCGCACGAGCAGTACTTC. Translating it yields CASSYSRSHEQYF.

The chain combines TRBV4-1 with TRBJ2-3; no reliable D call. Germline V gene sequence: CDR1 MGHRA, CDR2 YSYEKL. V lost 4 bases to trimming and J lost 4 bases, with 12 bases between them. This CDR3 has 14 residues. The DNA for the CDR3 is TGCGCCAGCAGCCGGGCCCCAGGCGCAGATACGCAGTATTTT. Translating gives CASSRAPGADTQYF.

This chain connects TRBV5-1 to TRBJ2-2; 7 bases match TRBD2. The junction had 5 bases not matched to a gene; V was cut back by 3 bases and J by 6 bases. Germline assignment: CDR1 SGHRS and CDR2 YFSETQ. This CDR3 has 14 amino acids. CDR3 bases: TGCGCCAGCAGCTCCGGAGCGGGATCCGGGGAGCTGTTTTTT. Residues: CASSSGAGSGELFF.

The chain has TRBV28 and TRBJ2-7; tentatively, D is TRBD2 (6 bases). Trimming took off 5 bases at V and 4 bases at J, with 18 bases between the two ends. The CDR3 is 15 residues long. Germline assignment: CDR1 MDHEN and CDR2 SYDVKM. CDR3 sequence reads: CASSRVRAGRYEQYF. The CDR3 nucleotides read TGTGCCAGCAGTCGGGTGAGGGCAGGGAGGTACGAGCAGTACTTC.

The V call is TRBV4-1, the J call TRBJ2-1; 7 bases align to TRBD2. V lost 5 bases and J lost 6; bases outside the gene matches: 13. Germline-derived CDR1 and CDR2 are MGHRA and YSYEKL. This CDR3 is built from 16 residues. CDR3 amino acids: CASSKTPSGGPNEQFF. The CDR3 nucleotides are TGCGCCAGCAGCAAAACCCCTAGCGGAGGTCCCAATGAGCAGTTCTTC.

This chain uses TRBV6-5 with TRBJ2-1, with TRBD1 matching over 8 bases. V was clipped by 2 bases and J by 8 bases; unmatched bases: 8. CDR3 length: 15 residues. The germline CDR1 and CDR2 sequences are MNHEY and SVGAGI. CDR3 nucleotides: TGTGCCAGCAGTTACCGGACAGGGATCGTAGATGAGCAGTTCTTC. Protein product: CASSYRTGIVDEQFF.